This note documents a single TCR beta chain sequence. Its antigen is unknown. The data derive from a study of OX40 agonist ivuxolimab in advanced cancers. Study summary: Participants averaged approximately 65 years of age (range 23 to 79) and were roughly 80% male. Study-level results: Partial responders at 0.1-3.0 mg/kg showed near-lowest clonal expansion.

Libraries were prepared by immunoSEQ multiplex PCR; TCRdb keeps only in-frame clonotypes and omits some of them. The repertoire holds about 54,000 clones, with just over 90% as singletons. The J segment lost 4 bases and the V segment lost 5 bases, leaving 4 bases of the junction unmatched. In germline, CDR1 is SEHNR, CDR2 FQNEAQ (reference sequence). The CDR3 spans 14 residues. This chain connects TRBV7-9 to TRBJ1-1; TRBD1 agrees at 10 bases. The sequenced sample was CD4+ or CD8+ T cells sorted from blood, obtained in a trial of the OX40 agonist ivuxolimab. The receptor comes from an adult with an advanced solid tumor such as melanoma, head and neck, liver or kidney cancer. The CDR3 DNA sequence: TGTGCCAGCAGCCCGAGACAGGGGGCCACTGAAGCTTTCTTT. Protein sequence: CASSPRQGATEAFF.